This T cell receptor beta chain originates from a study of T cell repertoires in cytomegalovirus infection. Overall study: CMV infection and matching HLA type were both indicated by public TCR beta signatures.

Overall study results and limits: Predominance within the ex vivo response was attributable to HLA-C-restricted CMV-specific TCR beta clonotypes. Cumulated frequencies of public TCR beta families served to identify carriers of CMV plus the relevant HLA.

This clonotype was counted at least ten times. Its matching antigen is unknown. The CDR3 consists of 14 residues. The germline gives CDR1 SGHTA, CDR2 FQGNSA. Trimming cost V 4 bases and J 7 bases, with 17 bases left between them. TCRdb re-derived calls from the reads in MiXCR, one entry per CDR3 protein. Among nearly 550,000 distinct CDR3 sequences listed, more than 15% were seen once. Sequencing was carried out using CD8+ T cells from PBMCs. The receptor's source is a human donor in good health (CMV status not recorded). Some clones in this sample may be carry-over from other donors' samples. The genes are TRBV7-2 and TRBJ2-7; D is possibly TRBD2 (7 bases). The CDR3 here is CASSSVGGRGEQYF. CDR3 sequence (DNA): TGTGCCAGCAGCTCGGTCGGGGGGAGGGGGGAGCAGTACTTC. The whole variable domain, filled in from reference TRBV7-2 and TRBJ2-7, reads GAGVSQSPSNKVTEKGKDVELRCDPISGHTALYWYRQSLGQGLEFLIYFQGNSAPDKSGLPSDRFSAERTGGSVSTLTIQRTQQEDSAVYLCASSSVGGRGEQYFGPGTRLTVT.